This T cell receptor (beta chain) was retrieved from a study of read filtering for tumor transcriptome and immune sequencing. Trimming took 4 bases from V and 1 from J; bases not matched to a gene: 3. CDR3 length: 15 residues. Germline assignment: CDR1 SGHTA and CDR2 FQGNSA. This clonotype came up many times. Molecular barcoded adaptors covering alpha/delta and beta/gamma chains were used on around 370 ng RNA. Via MiXCR, TCRdb re-called the reads, giving one row per CDR3 protein. The repertoire consists of around 130,000 distinct CDR3 sequences, with 13% occurring once and the leading ten covering roughly 9.6%.

Sequencing used a population of CD138-negative cells sorted from bone marrow. The J gene is TRBJ2-1, the V gene TRBV7-2; 8 bases fit TRBD1. The TCR comes from a donor aged 40 or over with multiple myeloma. The CDR3 spells CASSSRTGSYNEQFF. The CDR3 nucleotides are TGTGCCAGCAGCTCCAGGACAGGGTCCTACAATGAGCAGTTCTTC.